The rows below give T cell receptor beta chains drawn from one sample of a study of beta chain features in type 1 diabetes. Repertoires were generated with immunoSEQ multiplex PCR, while TCRdb's copy carries only in-frame clones and drops some. The sample carries about 250,000 clones, roughly 13% recorded once. The specimen was naive CD4+ T cells from blood. All receptors come from a woman aged 40 to 55 in good health. Both conserved end residues are part of each CDR3. The order of the fields is D gene, V gene, clone size, J gene, CDR3 DNA, CDR3 protein. A D gene is named only where the DNA matches it firmly. A row's size may be missing; if present it is once, few, many or a size class.

d_call: NA; v_call: TRBV9; clone_size: few; j_call: TRBJ2-3; cdr3_nt: TGTGCCAGCAGCGTAGGGGCAGGGCCCTCGACAGATACGCAGTATTTT; cdr3_aa: CASSVGAGPSTDTQYF
d_call: NA; v_call: TRBV9; clone_size: NA; j_call: TRBJ1-2; cdr3_nt: TGTGCCAGCAGCGTGGGCCAGGGTGAGTTAGGTGGCTACACCTTC; cdr3_aa: CASSVGQGELGGYTF
d_call: NA; v_call: TRBV18; clone_size: NA; j_call: TRBJ1-1; cdr3_nt: TGTGCCAGCTCTGATCGGGGATTTTCTACAATGAACACTGAAGCTTTCTTT; cdr3_aa: CASSDRGFSTMNTEAFF
d_call: TRBD2; v_call: TRBV7-2; clone_size: few; j_call: TRBJ2-5; cdr3_nt: TGTGCCAGCAGCTTAGCGGCACTAGCGGGGCCCCTGGAGACCCAGTACTTC; cdr3_aa: CASSLAALAGPLETQYF
d_call: NA; v_call: TRBV29-1; clone_size: many; j_call: TRBJ2-3; cdr3_nt: TGCAGCGTTGAGGACAGCAGCACAGATACGCAGTATTTT; cdr3_aa: CSVEDSSTDTQYF
d_call: NA; v_call: TRBV19; clone_size: few; j_call: TRBJ2-7; cdr3_nt: TGTGCCAGTAGTGACAGATCCTACGAGCAGTACTTC; cdr3_aa: CASSDRSYEQYF
d_call: TRBD1; v_call: TRBV5-1; clone_size: few; j_call: TRBJ2-5; cdr3_nt: TGCGCCAGCAGCCCCCGGACAGGGTCGGGGGAGACCCAGTACTTC; cdr3_aa: CASSPRTGSGETQYF
d_call: TRBD2; v_call: TRBV2; clone_size: NA; j_call: TRBJ2-1; cdr3_nt: TGTGCCAGGACTAGCGGGGGCTACAATGAGCAGTTCTTC; cdr3_aa: CARTSGGYNEQFF
d_call: TRBD1; v_call: TRBV14; clone_size: NA; j_call: TRBJ2-6; cdr3_nt: TGTGCCAGCAGACCGGGACAGGGGGTAACTGGGGCCAACGTCCTGACTTTC; cdr3_aa: CASRPGQGVTGANVLTF
d_call: NA; v_call: TRBV4-2; clone_size: few; j_call: TRBJ1-2; cdr3_nt: TGTGCCAGCAGCCAAGACGGTGGTGTAGGGCGGGCTAACTATGGCTACACCTTC; cdr3_aa: CASSQDGGVGRANYGYTF
d_call: TRBD2; v_call: TRBV2; clone_size: NA; j_call: TRBJ2-1; cdr3_nt: TGTGCCTCCTCCCCGGGGGGGCCGTTACATGAGCAGTTCTTC; cdr3_aa: CASSPGGPLHEQFF